Listed here are 29 T cell receptor beta chains from one sample, sequenced in a study of cytomegalovirus exposure and HLA in healthy donors (dated by TCRdb to 2016 to 2017). Library generation was performed with the immunoSEQ multiplex PCR assay. A mixture of 60 forward primers for TCR Vbeta segments and 13 reverse primers for TCR Jbeta segments was used in the multiplex PCR. The table comes from immuneACCESS by way of TCRdb, which keeps in-frame sequences with V and J called. Part of the clones is missing from these tables; in studies checked, under half for an unresolved V gene and the rest for unknown reasons. The sample table records about 180,000 clones; around three quarters of these occur just once. The top ten clonotypes cover 4.5% to 6% of the sample. The sequenced sample was PBMCs. The receptors derive from a man aged 40-49 years in good health and CMV-seronegative.

This clone came up a few times. The chain joins TRBV5-6 to TRBJ1-3; D call uncertain. This CDR3 region has 14 residues. Per the germline V gene, CDR1 is SGHDT and CDR2 is YYEEEE. V was cut by 0 bases and J by 5 bases, with 9 bases left in between. The CDR3 DNA reads as TGTGCCAGCAGCTTGGGGTCAGTCAGAAACACCATATATTTT. Translated, it gives CASSLGSVRNTIYF.

The CDR3 nucleotides are TGTGCCAGTAGTAAAGTGACAGGGGTGTCCTACAATGAGCAGTTCTTC. As protein: CASSKVTGVSYNEQFF. The chain combines TRBV19 with TRBJ2-1; 8 bases align to TRBD1. Germline loops: CDR1 LNHDA, CDR2 SQIVND (reference sequence). The CDR3 contains 16 residues. The ends lost 4 bases at V and 1 base at J; junction bases unmatched: 6.

The chain employs TRBV7-8 and TRBJ2-3; D uncertain. Looked up from germline, CDR1 is SGHVS and CDR2 is FQNEAQ. The ends were cut back, 2 bases at V and 0 bases at J, with 9 bases in the middle. The CDR3 runs 15 residues. For the CDR3, the DNA is TGTGCCAGCAGCTTACAACTTCCAAGCACAGATACGCAGTATTTT. Its translation: CASSLQLPSTDTQYF. The variable domain in full, completed from reference TRBV7-8 and TRBJ2-3, reads GAGVSQSPRYKVAKRGQDVALRCDPISGHVSLFWYQQALGQGPEFLTYFQNEAQLDKSGLPSDRFFAERPEGSVSTLKIQRTQQEDSAVYLCASSLQLPSTDTQYFGPGTRLTVL.

The sample holds one count of this clone. The chain combines TRBV7-2 with TRBJ1-3; D is uncertain. The germline V gene has CDR1 SGHTA and CDR2 FQGNSA. V gave up 2 bases and J gave up 3 bases, with 14 bases separating them. The CDR3 runs to 16 residues. The CDR3 DNA sequence: TGTGCCAGCAGCTTAAACAGTATCGGCCTTGGAAACACCATATATTTT. Translating gives CASSLNSIGLGNTIYF.

The CDR3, as DNA: TGTGCCAGCAGCTTAGGGGACAGCTCCTACGAGCAGTACTTC. This translates into CASSLGDSSYEQYF. The chain has TRBV7-9 and TRBJ2-7, with 7 bases lining up with TRBD1. The CDR3 is 14 amino acids. Germline CDR1 is SEHNR and CDR2 is FQNEAQ (reference sequence). V gave up 1 base and J gave up 0 bases; unmatched junction bases: 0. Combining the CDR3 with reference TRBV7-9 and TRBJ2-7 gives the whole variable domain DTGVSQNPRHKITKRGQNVTFRCDPISEHNRLYWYRQTLGQGPEFLTYFQNEAQLEKSRLLSDRFSAERPKGSFSTLEIQRTEQGDSAMYLCASSLGDSSYEQYFGPGTRLTVT.

The gene calls are TRBV5-1 and TRBJ2-7; a weak D match, TRBD2 (6 bases). Germline V gives CDR1 SGHRS, CDR2 YFSETQ. This CDR3 is 14 amino acids long. Trimming cost V 2 bases and J 3 bases, with 12 bases left between them. The DNA of the CDR3 is TGCGCCAGCAGCTTCCGGGAGCTACACTACGAGCAGTACTTC. Translating it yields CASSFRELHYEQYF.

V usage is TRBV27 and J usage is TRBJ1-6; D unclear. Between the trimmed V and J ends, which lost 3 bases and 0 bases, there was a span of 9 bases. Per germline, CDR1 MNHEY and CDR2 SMNVEV (reference sequence). This CDR3 spans 16 amino acids. The chain's CDR3 is CASSLATSSYNSPLHF. The CDR3 DNA reads as TGTGCCAGCAGTTTGGCGACTAGCTCCTATAATTCACCCCTCCACTTT.

This rearrangement joins TRBV1 to TRBJ1-1. TRBV1 is a pseudogene locus. The CDR3 contains 13 residues. The CDR3 spells CTSSPYVSPEAFF. The CDR3, as DNA: TGCACCAGCAGCCCCTACGTATCTCCCGAAGCTTTCTTT.

This clone was recorded many times. The rearrangement uses TRBV6-6 and TRBJ2-7; 7 positions agree with TRBD2. CDR3 size: 13 residues. V shed 6 bases and J 3 bases; nucleotides not matched to a gene: 5. Looked up from germline, CDR1 is MNHNY and CDR2 is SVGAGI (reference sequence). CDR3 region: CASRSWEGYEQYF. The CDR3 DNA reads as TGTGCCAGCAGAAGTTGGGAGGGCTACGAGCAGTACTTC.

V usage is TRBV10-3 and J usage is TRBJ2-1; 9 bases agree with TRBD1. The germline CDR1 and CDR2 sequences are ENHRY and SYGVKD. The CDR3 extends over 17 amino acids. With 4 bases clipped from V and 7 bases from J, the junction kept 14 bases outside the gene matches. DNA for the CDR3: TGTGCCATCAGTGCGGAAAAGGGGGGACAGGGAAGGAATGAGCAGTTCTTC. Protein: CAISAEKGGQGRNEQFF.

V is TRBV5-1 and J is TRBJ2-1; no clear D. Trimming cost V 0 bases and J 4 bases, with 8 bases left between them. The length of the CDR3 is 14 residues. Germline V gene data show CDR1 as SGHRS and CDR2 as YFSETQ. CDR3 sequence (DNA): TGCGCCAGCAGCTTGGCCAACAGTTACAATGAGCAGTTCTTC. Amino acids: CASSLANSYNEQFF.

The table lists this clone with a few counts. The chain couples TRBV5-1 to TRBJ1-4; 7 nucleotides match TRBD1. The CDR3 runs 13 residues. The germline V gene encodes CDR1 SGHRS and CDR2 YFSETQ. The V gene end was trimmed by 4 bases and the J gene end by 5 bases; junction bases not matched to a gene: 2. DNA for the CDR3: TGCGCCAGCAGCCTGACAGGGAATGAAAAACTGTTTTTT. This encodes CASSLTGNEKLFF.

The rearrangement links TRBV18 to TRBJ2-2; 13 bases match TRBD2. The J segment lost 5 bases and the V segment lost 3 bases, leaving 3 bases of the junction unmatched. There are 16 residues in the CDR3. Germline loops: CDR1 KGHSH, CDR2 LQKENI. The CDR3 DNA reads as TGTGCCAGCTCACCGACGGGACTAGCGGGGACCGGGGAGCTGTTTTTT. This sequence encodes CASSPTGLAGTGELFF.

The chain couples TRBV5-1 to TRBJ2-6, with D perhaps TRBD1 (5 bases). Trimming left V 3 bases short and J 0 bases short, with 13 bases between. CDR3 length: 17 residues. Germline assignment: CDR1 SGHRS and CDR2 YFSETQ. CDR3 in amino acids: CASSSQGSSSGANVLTF. DNA for the CDR3: TGCGCCAGCAGCTCCCAGGGCTCTAGCTCTGGGGCCAACGTCCTGACTTTC. The full variable domain, its missing parts supplied by reference TRBV5-1 and TRBJ2-6, is KAGVTQTPRYLIKTRGQQVTLSCSPISGHRSVSWYQQTPGQGLQFLFEYFSETQRNKGNFPGRFSGRQFSNSRSEMNVSTLELGDSALYLCASSSQGSSSGANVLTFGAGSRLTVL.

V gene TRBV7-6 combines with J gene TRBJ2-1; 15 nucleotides agree with TRBD2. The CDR3 extends over 19 amino acids. J lost 0 bases, V lost 3 bases, and 6 bases had no gene match. From germline, CDR1 is SGHVS and CDR2 FNYEAQ. The CDR3, as DNA: TGTGCCAGCAGCTTCGGACTAGCGGGGGGGCCGGGCTCCTACAATGAGCAGTTCTTC. Protein sequence: CASSFGLAGGPGSYNEQFF. The variable domain in full, completed from reference TRBV7-6 and TRBJ2-1, reads GAGVSQSPRYKVTKRGQDVALRCDPISGHVSLYWYRQALGQGPEFLTYFNYEAQQDKSGLPNDRFSAERPEGSISTLTIQRTEQRDSAMYRCASSFGLAGGPGSYNEQFFGPGTRLTVL.

This clone appeared a few times. The gene calls are TRBV5-1 and TRBJ1-1; 9 positions agree with TRBD1. CDR1 is SGHRS and CDR2 is YFSETQ in the germline V gene. The CDR3 runs 16 residues. The V segment lost 3 bases and the J segment 0 bases; nucleotides outside the gene matches: 6. The DNA of the CDR3 is TGCGCCAGCAGCTGGGGACAGGGAGTCCTGAACACTGAAGCTTTCTTT. Protein sequence: CASSWGQGVLNTEAFF. Filled out from reference TRBV5-1 and TRBJ1-1, the complete variable domain reads KAGVTQTPRYLIKTRGQQVTLSCSPISGHRSVSWYQQTPGQGLQFLFEYFSETQRNKGNFPGRFSGRQFSNSRSEMNVSTLELGDSALYLCASSWGQGVLNTEAFFGQGTRLTVV.

The V call is TRBV7-2, the J call TRBJ1-5; D is unresolved. The V gene's germline CDR1 is SGHTA and CDR2 FQGNSA. Between the trimmed V and J ends, which lost 5 bases and 3 bases, there was a span of 5 bases. The CDR3 totals 12 residues. The CDR3 loop is CASSRDNQPQHF. The DNA of the CDR3 is TGTGCCAGCAGCCGAGACAATCAGCCCCAGCATTTT.

This clone was seen only a few times. V is TRBV4-3 and J is TRBJ1-1; no clear D gene. The germline V and J ends were trimmed by 0 bases and 5 bases, with 10 bases remaining between them. The CDR3 is 14 amino acids. Germline CDR1 and CDR2: LGHNA and YSLEER. The CDR3 region is CASSQDKVETEAFF. In nucleotides, the CDR3 is TGCGCCAGCAGCCAAGATAAGGTGGAGACTGAAGCTTTCTTT.

V usage is TRBV18 and J usage is TRBJ2-7; no clear D. V lost 0 bases and J 6 bases, leaving 6 bases between the germline ends. Germline CDR1 reads KGHSH; CDR2 reads LQKENI. The CDR3 covers 12 residues. CDR3 protein: CASSPPSGEQYF. CDR3 coding DNA: TGTGCCAGCTCACCACCGTCAGGCGAGCAGTACTTC.

The V gene is TRBV6-5, the J gene TRBJ2-2, with D hard to call. Germline lookup yields CDR1 MNHEY and CDR2 SVGAGI. V was clipped by 6 bases and J by 1 base, with 9 bases between them. This CDR3 has 14 residues. In DNA, the CDR3 is TGTGCCAGCAGACTACTGGAGAACACCGGGGAGCTGTTTTTT. It encodes CASRLLENTGELFF.

The rearrangement joins TRBV6-5 to TRBJ1-2, with 8 bases aligning to TRBD1. The J segment lost 3 bases and the V segment lost 6 bases, leaving 9 bases of the junction unmatched. There are 15 residues in the CDR3. CDR1 is MNHEY, CDR2 SVGAGI, per germline. The CDR3 region has the DNA TGTGCCAGCAGCCCGAGGACAGGGTGGGACTATGGCTACACCTTC. It is translated as CASSPRTGWDYGYTF.

The CDR3 is CSVEQDYEQYF. As DNA, the CDR3 is TGCAGCGTTGAACAAGACTACGAGCAGTACTTC. The rearrangement links TRBV29-1 to TRBJ2-5; D is undetermined. The last part of the DNA fits TRBJ2-7 better; the J call may be wrong. The CDR3 is 11 amino acids. CDR1 is SQVTM and CDR2 is ANQGSEA in the germline V gene.

The rearrangement uses TRBV15 and TRBJ2-2; a possible D gene is TRBD1 (5 bases). Germline loops: CDR1 LNHNV, CDR2 YYDKDF (reference sequence). Deletions cut 0 bases from V and 6 bases from J, with 8 bases between. The CDR3 spans 14 residues. CDR3 region: CATSREGAAGELFF. The DNA of the CDR3 is TGTGCCACCAGCAGAGAAGGGGCCGCCGGGGAGCTGTTTTTT.

The CDR3 sequence is CASSPDRSRSPLHF. The CDR3 DNA is TGTGCCAGCAGCCCAGACAGGTCGAGATCACCCCTCCACTTT. The genes are TRBV7-7 and TRBJ1-6, with D perhaps matching TRBD1 (6 bases). With 5 bases removed from V and 10 bases from J, the gap between germline ends came to 15 bases. Germline CDR1 reads SSHAT; CDR2 reads FNYEAQ (reference sequence). The CDR3 extends over 14 amino acids.

V gene TRBV9 combines with J gene TRBJ2-5, with a possible D match to TRBD1 (6 bases). The CDR3 sequence is 15 residues long. Trimming stripped 3 bases from V and 4 bases from J, with 16 bases between. Germline lookup yields CDR1 SGDLS and CDR2 YYNGEE. CDR3 nucleotides: TGTGCCAGCAGCGGGGGCAGGGGATCGCCAGAGACCCAGTACTTC. Its translation is CASSGGRGSPETQYF.

The chain recombines TRBV6-5 with TRBJ2-7; 8 positions agree with TRBD1. Germline trimming cut 0 bases from V and 3 bases from J; bases unmatched to any gene: 7. CDR3 size: 16 residues. Germline CDR1 and CDR2: MNHEY and SVGAGI. The CDR3: CASSYSGQGGNYEQYF. CDR3 DNA: TGTGCCAGCAGTTACTCTGGACAGGGTGGAAACTACGAGCAGTACTTC.

The chain combines TRBV5-4 with TRBJ2-3, with 13 bases aligning to TRBD2. Trimming removed 4 bases from V and 6 bases from J; junction bases left unmatched: 8. Germline assignment: CDR1 SGHNT and CDR2 YYREEE (reference sequence). The CDR3 consists of 16 residues. CDR3 residues: CASSLRTSGGLDTQYF. CDR3 DNA sequence: TGTGCCAGCAGCCTCAGGACTAGCGGGGGTTTGGATACGCAGTATTTT.

This clone was counted between two and nine times. The V call is TRBV5-4, the J call TRBJ2-2, with 7 bases that match TRBD1. This CDR3 spans 16 amino acids. Germline V gene lookup returns CDR1 SGHNT and CDR2 YYREEE (reference sequence). The V segment lost 5 bases and the J segment 2 bases; nucleotides outside the gene matches: 9. CDR3 sequence reads: CASRPPGQPNTGELFF. The CDR3 DNA sequence: TGTGCCAGCAGGCCACCGGGACAGCCAAACACCGGGGAGCTGTTTTTT.

The chain joins TRBV11-3 to TRBJ1-2; D is ambiguous. Germline V gene data show CDR1 as SGHNT and CDR2 as YENEEA. The CDR3 consists of 13 residues. Trimming removed 1 base at V and 5 bases at J, with 8 bases between. The CDR3 DNA is TGTGCCAGCAGCTTAGGTGGGAGGTATGGCTACACCTTC. It yields the protein CASSLGGRYGYTF.